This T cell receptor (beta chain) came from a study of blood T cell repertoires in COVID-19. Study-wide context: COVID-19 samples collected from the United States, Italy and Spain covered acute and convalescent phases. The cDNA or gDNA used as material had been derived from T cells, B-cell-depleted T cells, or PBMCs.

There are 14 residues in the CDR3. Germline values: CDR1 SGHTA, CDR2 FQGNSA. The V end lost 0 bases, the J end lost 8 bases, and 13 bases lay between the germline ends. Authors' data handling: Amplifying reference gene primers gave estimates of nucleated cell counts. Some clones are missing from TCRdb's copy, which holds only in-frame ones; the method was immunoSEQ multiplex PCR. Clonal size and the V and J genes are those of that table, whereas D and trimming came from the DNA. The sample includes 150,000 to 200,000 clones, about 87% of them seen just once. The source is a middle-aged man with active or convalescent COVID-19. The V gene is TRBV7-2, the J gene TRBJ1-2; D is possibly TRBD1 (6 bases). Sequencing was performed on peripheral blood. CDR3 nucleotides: TGTGCCAGCAGCTTAGCGGGGGCGATGTGGGGCTACACCTTC. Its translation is CASSLAGAMWGYTF. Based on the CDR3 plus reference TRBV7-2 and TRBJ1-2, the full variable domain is GAGVSQSPSNKVTEKGKDVELRCDPISGHTALYWYRQSLGQGLEFLIYFQGNSAPDKSGLPSDRFSAERTGGSVSTLTIQRTQQEDSAVYLCASSLAGAMWGYTFGSGTRLTVV.